This TCR beta chain came from a study of CD8 T cells in ankylosing spondylitis. Findings and limits, study-wide: A TCR beta motif made of fewer than ten highly homologous variants seemed typical of ankylosing spondylitis blood. CD8+ disease-linked clones were present at relatively low frequencies in blood.

TCRdb redid the calling of the 5' RACE reads with MiXCR, one entry per CDR3 protein. The sample records some 700,000 distinct CDR3 sequences, 15% to 20% being singletons. Points on this clonotype: Its specificity is not known.

The CDR3 contains 13 residues. The germline CDR1 and CDR2 sequences are SGHAT and FQNNGV. V lost 0 bases and J lost 6, with 8 bases in between. The specimen sequenced was blood, either unsorted or a sorted T cell fraction (not recorded which). The TCR comes from a male donor with ankylosing spondylitis. The chain recombines TRBV11-2 with TRBJ1-1, with a possible D match to TRBD1 (5 bases). CDR3 loop: CASSLDLGAEAFF. The DNA of the CDR3 is TGTGCCAGCAGCTTAGATCTGGGGGCTGAAGCTTTCTTT.